This T cell receptor (beta chain) was identified during a study of monozygotic twins with inflammatory bowel disease. Eight cDNA synthesis reactions were run for every sample. TCRdb reworked the 5' RACE reads into one entry per CDR3 protein, no DNA. The sample's table shows 300,000 to 400,000 distinct CDR3 sequences. Remarks on this clonotype: Its antigen is not identified.

Overall study results and limits: Since immunosuppressive treatments differed, patient repertoires may have gained added variability. Especially where disease activity was present, IBD patients had fewer clonotypes in common with others than healthy twins did.

The CDR3 runs to 14 residues. Germline loops: CDR1 WSHSY, CDR2 SAAADI. The TCR originated in a human donor with ulcerative colitis or Crohn's disease, or a healthy co-twin of an affected twin (not recorded which). Input material: blood. This chain uses TRBV10-2 with TRBJ1-2; without DNA, the TCRdb call of TRBD1 cannot be checked. CDR3 sequence: CASRPNQGNYGYTF.